What follows are 29 T cell receptor beta chains derived from one specimen sequenced in a study of blood T cell repertoires in COVID-19. Profiled with immunoSEQ multiplex PCR; TCRdb holds only in-frame clones, not every one. The top ten hold approximately 1.6% of the sample, which has more than 250,000 clones, around 88% seen once. The sample comprised peripheral blood. These receptors all stem from a woman younger than 45 with COVID-19, enrolled during active disease.

CDR3 amino acids: CASSLGVLGDQETQYF. In nucleotides, the CDR3 is TGTGCCAGCAGCTTAGGAGTTCTGGGCGACCAAGAGACCCAGTACTTC. The J gene is TRBJ2-5, the V gene TRBV7-2; D is ambiguous. This CDR3 spans 16 amino acids. Germline values: CDR1 SGHTA, CDR2 FQGNSA. V lost 1 base, J lost 0 bases, and 12 bases lay in between.

V gene TRBV7-2 combines with J gene TRBJ2-5; D may be TRBD1 (5 bases). The CDR3 is 15 residues long. V lost 4 bases to trimming and J lost 6 bases, with 18 bases between them. Germline CDR1 and CDR2: SGHTA and FQGNSA. CDR3 protein: CASSSPPPAGKTQYF. In DNA, the CDR3 is TGTGCCAGCAGCTCACCCCCTCCTGCAGGGAAGACCCAGTACTTC.

This sequence joins TRBV18 and TRBJ2-7, with 11 nucleotides matching TRBD2. Germline V gene data show CDR1 as KGHSH and CDR2 as LQKENI. After removal of 5 bases from V and 0 bases from J, the junction contained 9 bases not matched to a gene. This CDR3 spans 17 amino acids. The CDR3 reads CASSFSGGAPTSYEQYF. Written as DNA, the CDR3 is TGTGCCAGCTCATTTAGCGGGGGGGCGCCGACCTCCTACGAGCAGTACTTC. The complete variable domain, with remaining parts taken from reference TRBV18 and TRBJ2-7, reads NAGVMQNPRHLVRRRGQEARLRCSPMKGHSHVYWYRQLPEEGLKFMVYLQKENIIDESGMPKERFSAEFPKEGPSILRIQQVVRGDSAAYFCASSFSGGAPTSYEQYFGPGTRLTVT.

The CDR3: CASSPIEDRGSNYGYTF. In DNA form, the CDR3 reads TGTGCCAGCAGCCCGATAGAAGACAGGGGTTCTAACTATGGCTACACCTTC. The genes are TRBV5-6 and TRBJ1-2; TRBD1 matches 8 bases. Unmatched junction bases numbered 11, after V lost 4 bases and J lost 0 bases. The CDR3 loop spans 17 amino acids. Per germline, CDR1 SGHDT and CDR2 YYEEEE.

The chain carries TRBV7-2 and TRBJ2-5, with D tentatively TRBD2 (5 bases). Trimming took 1 base from V and 4 from J, leaving 7 bases between them. This CDR3 is 13 amino acids long. Germline lookup yields CDR1 SGHTA and CDR2 FQGNSA. In DNA, the CDR3 is TGTGCCAGCAGCTTAGGGCGGGTAGAGACCCAGTACTTC. Protein product: CASSLGRVETQYF.

The V and J genes are TRBV7-2 and TRBJ1-3; 8 bases agree with TRBD1. Germline V lookup: CDR1 SGHTA, CDR2 FQGNSA. This CDR3 is built from 15 residues. After removal of 5 bases from V and 6 bases from J, the junction contained 9 bases not matched to a gene. CDR3 loop: CASSPRTGSVNTIYF. The CDR3 DNA reads as TGTGCCAGCAGCCCCAGGACAGGGTCGGTAAACACCATATATTTT.

The V call is TRBV6-6, the J call TRBJ1-2, with 7 bases lining up with TRBD1. Germline V CDR1 and CDR2: MNHNY, SVGAGI (reference sequence). Germline trimming cut 0 bases from V and 6 bases from J; bases unmatched to any gene: 7. This CDR3 contains 15 residues. The CDR3 sequence is CASSYSTGTAHGYTF. The CDR3 bases are TGTGCCAGCAGTTACTCGACCGGGACAGCCCATGGCTACACCTTC.

There are a few counts of this clone. The chain carries TRBV5-4 and TRBJ1-2, with 8 bases aligning to TRBD1. Germline V CDR1 and CDR2: SGHNT, YYREEE (reference sequence). Trimming removed 4 bases from V and 4 bases from J; junction bases left unmatched: 3. The CDR3 runs 13 residues. As DNA, the CDR3 is TGTGCCAGCAGCACCGGGACAGGCTATGGCTACACCTTC. Its protein is CASSTGTGYGYTF.

This chain joins TRBV28 and TRBJ1-5, with D maybe TRBD1 (6 bases). Trimming cost V 1 base and J 2 bases, with 15 bases left between them. CDR3 length: 17 amino acids. From germline, CDR1 is MDHEN and CDR2 SYDVKM. The CDR3 bases are TGTGCCAGCAGTTTATCCAGGGGAAGGGTCGGCAATCAGCCCCAGCATTTT. This translates into CASSLSRGRVGNQPQHF. Drawing the rest from reference TRBV28 and TRBJ1-5, the complete variable domain is DVKVTQSSRYLVKRTGEKVFLECVQDMDHENMFWYRQDPGLGLRLIYFSYDVKMKEKGDIPEGYSVSREKKERFSLILESASTNQTSMYLCASSLSRGRVGNQPQHFGDGTRLSIL.

This clone came up once. The chain carries TRBV7-2 and TRBJ2-6; the D gene is possibly TRBD2 (5 bases). V was cut by 6 bases and J by 1 base, with 19 bases left in between. This CDR3 is 18 amino acids long. Germline CDR1 SGHTA, CDR2 FQGNSA. The CDR3 DNA sequence: TGTGCCAGCAGGTCGCGCGGAGGAAGTCATTCTGGGGCCAACGTCCTGACTTTC. This encodes CASRSRGGSHSGANVLTF.

V gene TRBV28 combines with J gene TRBJ1-1; 8 bases are shared with TRBD1. The CDR3 length is 15 residues. From germline, CDR1 is MDHEN and CDR2 SYDVKM. The trim removed 8 bases at V and 0 bases at J, leaving 8 bases unmatched. The CDR3 nucleotides are TGTGCCAGCGGCAAGACAGGGGTCATGAACACTGAAGCTTTCTTT. This sequence encodes CASGKTGVMNTEAFF.

V usage is TRBV9 and J usage is TRBJ1-5, with D unresolved. V shed 4 bases and J shed 3 bases, with 14 bases lying between them. Germline-derived CDR1 and CDR2 are SGDLS and YYNGEE. This CDR3 has 15 residues. DNA for the CDR3: TGTGCCAGCAGCCCAACCCCCAGTCCCAATCAGCCCCAGCATTTT. Translating it yields CASSPTPSPNQPQHF.

The chain links TRBV5-1 to TRBJ1-2; tentative D call: TRBD1 (5 bases). Germline V CDR1 and CDR2: SGHRS, YFSETQ. V lost 5 bases to trimming and J lost 4 bases, with 18 bases between them. CDR3 length equals 15 residues. The CDR3 is CASRYIRDGSYGYTF. In DNA, the CDR3 is TGCGCCAGCAGGTATATCCGGGACGGGAGCTATGGCTACACCTTC.

The chain employs TRBV25-1 and TRBJ1-5; a possible D gene is TRBD1 (5 bases). The CDR3 sequence is 13 residues long. V lost 8 bases and J 8 bases, leaving 16 bases between the germline ends. Germline loops: CDR1 MGHDK, CDR2 SYGVNS. The CDR3 sequence: CASQGQPIKPQHF. CDR3 nucleotides: TGTGCCAGCCAAGGACAACCGATCAAGCCCCAGCATTTT. Based on the CDR3 plus reference TRBV25-1 and TRBJ1-5, the full variable domain is EADIYQTPRYLVIGTGKKITLECSQTMGHDKMYWYQQDPGMELHLIHYSYGVNSTEKGDLSSESTVSRIRTEHFPLTLESARPSHTSQYLCASQGQPIKPQHFGDGTRLSIL.

This clone was picked up a small number of times. The chain joins TRBV27 to TRBJ2-4; possible D gene TRBD2, 5 bases. Trimming cost V 7 bases and J 0 bases, with 13 bases left between them. The CDR3 has 15 amino acids. Germline V gene data show CDR1 as MNHEY and CDR2 as SMNVEV (reference sequence). The CDR3 nucleotides read TGTGCCAGCATGTCTCTAGCCAAAGCCAAAAACATTCAGTACTTC. It specifies CASMSLAKAKNIQYF.

The genes are TRBV13 and TRBJ2-1, with 15 bases fitting TRBD2. The germline V gene has CDR1 PRHDT and CDR2 FYEKMQ (reference sequence). This CDR3 spans 20 amino acids. After removal of 4 bases from V and 8 bases from J, the junction contained 18 bases not matched to a gene. The DNA of the CDR3 is TGTGCCAGCAGCTCCTCCCGGACTAGCGGGGGGGCCAGCGTGGTGGATGAGCAGTTCTTC. Its translation is CASSSSRTSGGASVVDEQFF.

The chain joins TRBV11-3 to TRBJ2-1; 10 bases fit TRBD2. Trimming at V came to 2 bases and at J to 9 bases, leaving 13 bases not matched to a gene. The CDR3 loop spans 17 amino acids. In germline, CDR1 is SGHNT, CDR2 YENEEA. CDR3 bases: TGTGCCAGCAGCTTATTTCACCTAGCGGGGGCATTTCGTGAGCAGTTCTTC. This codes for CASSLFHLAGAFREQFF.

The V call is TRBV9, the J call TRBJ2-1; D is unclear. The germline gives CDR1 SGDLS, CDR2 YYNGEE. Trimming took off 2 bases at V and 6 bases at J, with 9 bases between the two ends. There are 13 residues in the CDR3. CDR3 DNA sequence: TGTGCCAGCAGCGTTTTAGCTTCCAATGAGCAGTTCTTC. Translated, it gives CASSVLASNEQFF.

This clone has a handful of counts. The chain joins TRBV7-9 to TRBJ2-7; the D is unclear. The V end lost 4 bases, the J end lost 0 bases, and 10 bases lay between the germline ends. Looked up from germline, CDR1 is SEHNR and CDR2 is FQNEAQ (reference sequence). There are 14 residues in the CDR3. The CDR3 DNA sequence: TGTGCCAGCAGCTACCCGCTCGGCTCCTACGAGCAGTACTTC. Residues: CASSYPLGSYEQYF.

The J gene is TRBJ2-1, the V gene TRBV6-2 or TRBV6-3, with TRBD2 matching over 8 bases. CDR1 and CDR2 (germline): MNHEY, SVGEGT. Unmatched junction bases numbered 10, after V lost 5 bases and J lost 4 bases. CDR3 length: 16 residues. DNA for the CDR3: TGTGCCAGCAGTACCAGGGCGGGGGGCACATACAATGAGCAGTTCTTC. As protein: CASSTRAGGTYNEQFF.

The V and J genes are TRBV18 and TRBJ2-5; D may be TRBD2 (5 bases). The V gene lost 3 bases and the J gene lost 4 bases, with 15 bases spanning the gap. This CDR3 spans 15 amino acids. CDR1 and CDR2 from the germline V gene are KGHSH and LQKENI. The CDR3 sequence: CASSPSGVVVETQYF. The CDR3 DNA follows: TGTGCCAGCTCACCTTCCGGGGTAGTTGTAGAGACCCAGTACTTC. Variable domain in full (rest from reference TRBV18 and TRBJ2-5): NAGVMQNPRHLVRRRGQEARLRCSPMKGHSHVYWYRQLPEEGLKFMVYLQKENIIDESGMPKERFSAEFPKEGPSILRIQQVVRGDSAAYFCASSPSGVVVETQYFGPGTRLLVL.

The genes are TRBV10-1 and TRBJ1-2; D gene unclear. There are 13 residues in the CDR3. Germline values: CDR1 WNHNN, CDR2 SYGVQD (reference sequence). V was cut by 3 bases and J by 2 bases, with 7 bases left in between. The CDR3 region is CASSDPGNYGYTF. The CDR3, as DNA: TGCGCCAGCAGTGATCCGGGGAACTATGGCTACACCTTC.

The chain recombines TRBV5-1 with TRBJ2-1, with 9 bases aligning to TRBD2. V was clipped by 6 bases and J by 3 bases; unmatched bases: 7. This CDR3 is built from 15 residues. Looked up from germline, CDR1 is SGHRS and CDR2 is YFSETQ. The chain's CDR3 is CASTVVAGVYNEQFF. The CDR3 bases are TGCGCCAGCACCGTTGTAGCGGGGGTCTACAATGAGCAGTTCTTC.

The rearrangement links TRBV28 to TRBJ1-6, with 8 nucleotides matching TRBD1. Trimming took 5 bases from V and 9 from J; bases not matched to a gene: 9. Germline CDR1 is MDHEN and CDR2 is SYDVKM. The CDR3 has 15 residues. CDR3 sequence: CASSPQTGVTSPLHF. CDR3 bases: TGTGCCAGCAGTCCTCAGACAGGGGTGACTTCACCCCTCCACTTT. Full variable domain (outside the CDR3, taken from reference TRBV28 and TRBJ1-6): DVKVTQSSRYLVKRTGEKVFLECVQDMDHENMFWYRQDPGLGLRLIYFSYDVKMKEKGDIPEGYSVSREKKERFSLILESASTNQTSMYLCASSPQTGVTSPLHFGNGTRLTVT.

V gene TRBV7-9 combines with J gene TRBJ1-1; the D gene is possibly TRBD1 (5 bases). Germline CDR1 and CDR2: SEHNR and FQNEAQ (reference sequence). V was clipped by 4 bases and J by 1 base, with 19 bases between them. There are 17 residues in the CDR3. The CDR3 reads CASSSTRGGRGNTEAFF. In nucleotides, the CDR3 is TGTGCCAGCAGCTCGACCCGGGGAGGGAGGGGGAACACTGAAGCTTTCTTT.

V usage is TRBV7-2 and J usage is TRBJ1-2; D might be TRBD1 (5 bases). CDR1 and CDR2 from the germline V gene are SGHTA and FQGNSA. This CDR3 is built from 13 residues. Trimming shortened V by 1 base and J by 7 bases, and 10 bases separated the two germline ends. The CDR3 spells CASSLGGRSGYTF. CDR3 DNA sequence: TGTGCCAGCAGCTTAGGGGGCAGGAGTGGCTACACCTTC.

This clone occurred a few times. The chain links TRBV27 to TRBJ1-5; 9 nucleotides agree with TRBD1. Looked up from germline, CDR1 is MNHEY and CDR2 is SMNVEV (reference sequence). The J segment lost 7 bases and the V segment lost 8 bases, leaving 12 bases of the junction unmatched. The CDR3 spans 15 residues. This CDR3 is CASRAPGTGSQPQHF. DNA of the CDR3: TGTGCCAGCCGCGCTCCCGGGACAGGGTCCCAGCCCCAGCATTTT.

V usage is TRBV18 and J usage is TRBJ2-1; 8 nucleotides match TRBD1. Germline-derived CDR1 and CDR2 are KGHSH and LQKENI. V gave up 3 bases and J gave up 5 bases; unmatched junction bases: 3. This CDR3 spans 14 amino acids. CDR3 coding DNA: TGTGCCAGCTCACCGGACAGGGTAAACAATGAGCAGTTCTTC. Its translation is CASSPDRVNNEQFF.

V usage is TRBV30 and J usage is TRBJ2-1; possible D gene TRBD1, 6 bases. Germline V gene sequence: CDR1 GTSNPN, CDR2 SVGIG (reference sequence). Trimming shortened V by 2 bases and J by 0 bases, and 11 bases separated the two germline ends. The CDR3 sequence is 15 residues long. The CDR3 is CAWSTSGVSYNEQFF. CDR3 coding DNA: TGTGCCTGGAGTACATCAGGGGTCTCCTACAATGAGCAGTTCTTC.